The 28 T cell receptor beta chains in this list originate from one sample, sequenced in a study of T cell responses to AZD1222 COVID-19 vaccine. The assay was immunoSEQ multiplex PCR, and TCRdb's table has in-frame clones only and misses some. The profile shows 85,000 to 120,000 clones, 85% to 90% of them singletons. Sequencing used peripheral blood, obtained on day 0 of AZD1222 vaccination. The receptors shown here come from an adult in good health.

The J gene is TRBJ1-2, the V gene TRBV11-2; maybe TRBD1 (6 bases). The CDR3 sequence is 16 residues long. Between the trimmed V and J ends, which lost 2 bases and 4 bases, there was a span of 17 bases. In germline, CDR1 is SGHAT, CDR2 FQNNGV. In nucleotides, the CDR3 is TGTGCCAGCAGCTTACAAGGGGGGGCCTCACGCTATGGCTACACCTTC. As protein: CASSLQGGASRYGYTF.

For the CDR3, the DNA is TGTGCCAGCAGGGACAGGGGGGGTGGAAACACCATATATTTT. Its protein product is CASRDRGGGNTIYF. The rearrangement joins TRBV6-5 to TRBJ1-3; TRBD1 agrees at 10 bases. Trimming cost V 6 bases and J 3 bases; bases outside gene matches: 2. The CDR3 covers 14 residues. The V gene's germline CDR1 is MNHEY and CDR2 SVGAGI.

The chain employs TRBV4-3 and TRBJ2-7; the match to TRBD2 covers 11 bases. V lost 0 bases to trimming and J lost 4 bases; unmatched junction nucleotides: 2. The CDR3 contains 15 residues. The germline CDR1 and CDR2 sequences are LGHNA and YSLEER. CDR3 in DNA: TGCGCCAGCAGCCAAGAAATAGCGGGAGGGTACGAGCAGTACTTC. It encodes CASSQEIAGGYEQYF.

This clone was recorded a few times. The J gene is TRBJ2-5, the V gene TRBV6-5, with D uncertain. Trimming removed 5 bases from V and 2 bases from J, with 12 bases in between. Germline V gene sequence: CDR1 MNHEY, CDR2 SVGAGI. This CDR3 spans 14 amino acids. CDR3 sequence reads: CASSLSNSQETQYF. The CDR3 DNA reads as TGTGCCAGCAGTCTGAGCAATAGTCAAGAGACCCAGTACTTC.

This clone has only one observation. This chain connects TRBV5-4 to TRBJ1-1, with D possibly TRBD1 on 5 matching bases. The CDR3 totals 15 residues. Trimming removed 4 bases at V and 4 bases at J, with 17 bases between. Germline V gene lookup returns CDR1 SGHNT and CDR2 YYREEE (reference sequence). The CDR3 spells CASSHTGRAGTEAFF. CDR3 DNA sequence: TGTGCCAGCAGCCACACCGGCAGGGCGGGCACTGAAGCTTTCTTT.

This chain links TRBV4-1 with TRBJ1-6, with TRBD1 identical over 10 bases. Losses at the gene ends were 3 bases for V and 11 bases for J; bases not matched to a gene: 10. Germline V lookup: CDR1 MGHRA, CDR2 YSYEKL. The CDR3 has 16 residues. The CDR3 DNA follows: TGCGCCAGCAGCCAGCAGCGGACAGGGGGGTTAGCACCCCTCCACTTT. It yields the protein CASSQQRTGGLAPLHF.

This chain joins TRBV18 and TRBJ1-1, with a tentative D call TRBD1 (6 bases). There are 15 residues in the CDR3. Germline V gene data show CDR1 as KGHSH and CDR2 as LQKENI. Trimming left V 2 bases short and J 1 base short, with 11 bases between. The CDR3, as DNA: TGTGCCAGCTCACCAACCGGACAGCGGAACACTGAAGCTTTCTTT. Its protein is CASSPTGQRNTEAFF.

This rearrangement joins TRBV7-2 to TRBJ2-7; D is ambiguous. This CDR3 contains 13 residues. Deletions cut 3 bases from V and 4 bases from J, with 10 bases between. The germline gives CDR1 SGHTA, CDR2 FQGNSA. Here the CDR3 DNA reads TGTGCCAGCAGCTTCTCACCCACGTACGAGCAGTACTTC. It codes for CASSFSPTYEQYF. Full variable domain (rest looked up from reference TRBV7-2 and TRBJ2-7): GAGVSQSPSNKVTEKGKDVELRCDPISGHTALYWYRQSLGQGLEFLIYFQGNSAPDKSGLPSDRFSAERTGGSVSTLTIQRTQQEDSAVYLCASSFSPTYEQYFGPGTRLTVT.

The count of this clone is one. The chain joins TRBV2 to TRBJ1-5; 7 positions agree with TRBD1. The V gene end was trimmed by 5 bases and the J gene end by 7 bases; junction bases not matched to a gene: 5. The CDR3 extends over 13 amino acids. CDR1 and CDR2 from the germline V gene are SNHLY and FYNNEI. The CDR3, as DNA: TGTGCCAGCAGTAGACAGGGATTCCAGCCCCAGCATTTT. Translating it yields CASSRQGFQPQHF.

V gene TRBV6-5 combines with J gene TRBJ2-3; 14 positions match TRBD2. V gave up 4 bases and J gave up 2 bases; unmatched junction bases: 2. The CDR3 runs 16 residues. CDR1 is MNHEY, CDR2 SVGAGI, per germline. CDR3 in amino acids: CASSSTSGGDTDTQYF. CDR3 nucleotides: TGTGCCAGCAGTTCGACTAGCGGGGGGGACACAGATACGCAGTATTTT.

V and J are TRBV5-1 and TRBJ2-3; D is uncertain. Deletions cut 1 base from V and 6 bases from J, with 9 bases between. There are 13 residues in the CDR3. CDR1 is SGHRS, CDR2 YFSETQ, per germline. The CDR3 DNA reads TGCGCCAGCAGCTTGACAGTCGGGGATACGCAGTATTTT. As protein: CASSLTVGDTQYF.

The gene calls are TRBV19 and TRBJ2-7; a weak D match, TRBD2 (6 bases). This CDR3 has 15 amino acids. CDR1 and CDR2 from the germline V gene are LNHDA and SQIVND (reference sequence). Deletions cut 0 bases from V and 2 bases from J, with 11 bases between. The CDR3 bases are TGTGCCAGTAGTATAGATCGGAGGGCGGCCTACGAGCAGTACTTC. Protein product: CASSIDRRAAYEQYF. Drawing the rest from reference TRBV19 and TRBJ2-7, the complete variable domain is DGGITQSPKYLFRKEGQNVTLSCEQNLNHDAMYWYRQDPGQGLRLIYYSQIVNDFQKGDIAEGYSVSREKKESFPLTVTSAQKNPTAFYLCASSIDRRAAYEQYFGPGTRLTVT.

CDR3 nucleotide sequence: TGTGCCAGCGCCAGGGTGGGGGCTCGAGATTCACCCCTCCACTTT. This sequence encodes CASARVGARDSPLHF. V and J are TRBV7-3 and TRBJ1-6, with D possibly matching TRBD1 (6 bases). CDR1 is SGHTA and CDR2 is FQGTGA in the germline V gene. Between the trimmed V and J ends, which lost 8 bases and 8 bases, there was a span of 19 bases. The CDR3 extends over 15 amino acids.

V is TRBV28 and J is TRBJ1-1; D possibly corresponds to TRBD1 (6 bases). Germline V gene sequence: CDR1 MDHEN, CDR2 SYDVKM. The CDR3 sequence is 15 residues long. Trimming stripped 5 bases from V and 2 bases from J, with 15 bases between. The CDR3: CASSAIGTSNTEAFF. CDR3 DNA: TGTGCCAGCAGTGCAATCGGGACATCAAACACTGAAGCTTTCTTT.

The CDR3 protein is CASGLALNNQPQHF. The CDR3 coding sequence is TGTGCTAGTGGTTTGGCACTGAACAATCAGCCCCAGCATTTT. The chain combines TRBV12-5 with TRBJ1-5; D is undetermined. V shed 1 base and J shed 3 bases, with 7 bases lying between them. CDR1 and CDR2 from the germline V gene are LGHNT and FRNRAP. The CDR3 length is 14 residues.

The J gene is TRBJ1-5, the V gene TRBV18, with TRBD1 matching over 12 bases. V lost 6 bases to trimming and J lost 5 bases; unmatched junction nucleotides: 17. CDR1 is KGHSH, CDR2 LQKENI, per germline. The CDR3 is made up of 19 amino acids. CDR3 protein: CASSMLGTGGRGIDQPQHF. The CDR3 DNA reads as TGTGCCAGCTCCATGCTGGGGACAGGGGGCAGGGGAATAGATCAGCCCCAGCATTTT. Variable domain in full (rest from reference TRBV18 and TRBJ1-5): NAGVMQNPRHLVRRRGQEARLRCSPMKGHSHVYWYRQLPEEGLKFMVYLQKENIIDESGMPKERFSAEFPKEGPSILRIQQVVRGDSAAYFCASSMLGTGGRGIDQPQHFGDGTRLSIL.

This chain connects TRBV6-2 or TRBV6-3 to TRBJ2-2, with D possibly called TRBD1 or TRBD2 (7 bases each). Per the germline V gene, CDR1 is MNHEY and CDR2 is SVGEGT. This CDR3 has 15 amino acids. V lost 2 bases, J lost 8 bases, and 15 bases lay in between. The CDR3 loop reads CASSYASGRGGELFF. The DNA of the CDR3 is TGTGCCAGCAGTTACGCTAGCGGCAGGGGGGGGGAGCTGTTTTTT.

This clone was recorded only once. This chain uses TRBV12-5 with TRBJ2-7, with 7 bases that match TRBD1. This CDR3 spans 15 amino acids. Trimming took 0 bases from V and 2 from J; bases not matched to a gene: 4. CDR1 is LGHNT, CDR2 FRNRAP, per germline. The CDR3 loop is CASGLVLGGTYEQYF. The CDR3 coding sequence is TGTGCTAGTGGTTTGGTGCTAGGGGGCACCTACGAGCAGTACTTC.

The chain links TRBV6-5 to TRBJ1-1; D is possibly TRBD1 (6 bases). Germline-derived CDR1 and CDR2 are MNHEY and SVGAGI. The CDR3 loop spans 14 amino acids. This CDR3 reads CASPQGGVNTEAFF. The CDR3 DNA reads TGTGCGAGCCCCCAAGGGGGGGTGAACACTGAAGCTTTCTTT.

The chain recombines TRBV3-1 (or the pseudogene TRBV3-2) with TRBJ2-2; D assignment may be TRBD1 or TRBD2 (5 bases each). The V gene's germline CDR1 is LGHDT and CDR2 YNNKEL (reference sequence). The CDR3 covers 15 residues. V was clipped by 4 bases and J by 6 bases, with 15 bases between them. In DNA, the CDR3 is TGTGCCAGCAGCCGCGCCTTCGAGGGGCCCGGGGAGCTGTTTTTT. Translation gives CASSRAFEGPGELFF.

The chain is built from TRBV7-6 and TRBJ1-1; 7 nucleotides align to TRBD1. V gave up 4 bases and J gave up 5 bases; unmatched junction bases: 10. Germline lookup yields CDR1 SGHVS and CDR2 FNYEAQ. The CDR3 extends over 15 amino acids. CDR3 DNA sequence: TGTGCCAGCAGCTCCTCATCAGGGGGGAGGACTGAAGCTTTCTTT. This sequence encodes CASSSSSGGRTEAFF.

The chain employs TRBV5-1 and TRBJ1-1, with unresolved D. This CDR3 spans 16 amino acids. V shed 4 bases and J shed 0 bases, with 16 bases lying between them. CDR1 and CDR2 from the germline V gene are SGHRS and YFSETQ. CDR3 in DNA: TGCGCCAGCAGCGCTGGACGGCTCCCTATGAACACTGAAGCTTTCTTT. This codes for CASSAGRLPMNTEAFF.

The V call is TRBV19, the J call TRBJ2-2; a possible D gene is TRBD2 (5 bases). This CDR3 is built from 13 residues. V dropped 5 bases and J dropped 1 base, with 5 bases sitting between them. Germline CDR1 reads LNHDA; CDR2 reads SQIVND (reference sequence). CDR3 sequence reads: CASSGGNTGELFF. For the CDR3, the DNA is TGTGCCAGTAGTGGAGGGAACACCGGGGAGCTGTTTTTT.

This chain uses TRBV10-2 with TRBJ2-1, with TRBD2 matching over 9 bases. Germline lookup yields CDR1 WSHSY and CDR2 SAAADI. Germline trimming cut 7 bases from V and 6 bases from J; bases unmatched to any gene: 10. The CDR3 has 15 amino acids. Here the CDR3 reads CASKPGFSGSNEQFF. In DNA form, the CDR3 reads TGCGCCAGCAAGCCGGGGTTTAGCGGGAGCAATGAGCAGTTCTTC.

The DNA of the CDR3 is TGCGCCAGCAGCCCGGTTGTAACAGGGACTGAAGCTTTCTTT. This encodes CASSPVVTGTEAFF. V usage is TRBV5-1 and J usage is TRBJ1-1; possible D gene TRBD1, 6 bases. This CDR3 region has 14 residues. Germline loops: CDR1 SGHRS, CDR2 YFSETQ. V was cut by 4 bases and J by 5 bases, with 15 bases left in between. The full variable domain, rest sourced from reference TRBV5-1 and TRBJ1-1, is KAGVTQTPRYLIKTRGQQVTLSCSPISGHRSVSWYQQTPGQGLQFLFEYFSETQRNKGNFPGRFSGRQFSNSRSEMNVSTLELGDSALYLCASSPVVTGTEAFFGQGTRLTVV.

The CDR3, as DNA: TGCAGCGTTAGCGACGACGAGCAGTACTTC. Its protein product is CSVSDDEQYF. V is TRBV29-1 and J is TRBJ2-7, with no clear D. Germline lookup yields CDR1 SQVTM and CDR2 ANQGSEA. The CDR3 has 10 amino acids. The V end lost 5 bases, the J end lost 5 bases, and 7 bases lay between the germline ends.

The chain has TRBV6-4 and TRBJ2-7; 9 bases align to TRBD2. The germline V gene has CDR1 MRHNA and CDR2 SNTAGT. CDR3 length: 16 residues. V gave up 1 base and J gave up 3 bases; unmatched junction bases: 7. The CDR3 DNA sequence: TGTGCCAGCAGTGACTATCGACTAGCGGAATTCTACGAGCAGTACTTC. Protein product: CASSDYRLAEFYEQYF.

The rearrangement joins TRBV7-3 to TRBJ1-6; possibly TRBD1 for D (6 bases). Germline loops: CDR1 SGHTA, CDR2 FQGTGA. Trimming removed 5 bases from V and 9 bases from J, with 14 bases in between. The CDR3 has 14 residues. CDR3 sequence: CASSIQGPGSPLHF. DNA for the CDR3: TGTGCCAGCAGCATACAGGGTCCGGGTTCACCCCTCCACTTT. Combining the CDR3 with reference TRBV7-3 and TRBJ1-6 gives the whole variable domain GAGVSQTPSNKVTEKGKYVELRCDPISGHTALYWYRQSLGQGPEFLIYFQGTGAADDSGLPNDRFFAVRPEGSVSTLKIQRTERGDSAVYLCASSIQGPGSPLHFGNGTRLTVT.